Sequencing of this T cell receptor beta chain was carried out in a study of T-cell memory formation after mild COVID-19 (TCRdb year 2021). At the level of the whole study: Most TCR sequence clusters were specific to one of the two donors. T-cell clones expanding and contracting after mild COVID-19 in a couple of donors were tracked by longitudinal TCRalpha and TCRbeta repertoire sequencing. Two young, previously healthy adult volunteers made up the cohort, one male and one female.

About this clonotype: Its antigen target is currently unknown. The sample holds no much larger clone one base away, and base qualities are not on file.

PBMCs were isolated by Ficoll-Paque density gradient centrifugation. Instrument on record: Illumina NovaSeq 6000. Using 5'RACE with constant-segment primers, TCRalpha and TCRbeta cDNA libraries were constructed, with sample barcodes and unique molecular identifiers added in the process. Trizol reagent was used to extract RNA from every sample. Libraries were amplified in two PCR steps, with a second sample barcode and Illumina TruSeq adapters added in the second step. Libraries were sequenced on an Illumina NovaSeq with 2 x 150 bp paired-end reads. Per the source publication's procedure: The reads were demultiplexed and collapsed into UMI-guided consensus sequences using migec v1.2.7. Using mixcr v2.1.11, UMI consensuses were aligned to TRA and TRB V and J templates and then assembled into clonotypes. Clonotypes were classified as expanded or contracted when called significant by both edgeR and NoisET, with noise models trained on biological replicates. For edgeR calls, a false discovery rate-adjusted p below 0.01 and a log2 fold-change threshold of 1 were applied. As an exploratory analysis of dynamics, max-normalized trajectories of the 1000 most abundant clonotypes were examined with PCA combined with hierarchical clustering. Separately sequenced CD4+ and CD8+ repertoires were used to assign a CD4 or CD8 phenotype to each responding clone. TCRdb passed the public sequencing reads through fastp at Q25 and MiXCR, retaining productive beta sequences. A single entry per CDR3 protein holds the most common genes and DNA from its merged rows. TCRdb, not the original authors, processed these V and J calls. A total of some 150,000 distinct CDR3 sequences appear in this sample, about a fifth of them only once. Jointly, the top ten make up 2% to 2.5% of the sample.

CDR1 SGHAT and CDR2 FQNNGV are derived from the germline V gene. CDR3 length: 14 amino acids, cysteine to phenylalanine. Of all the DNA, just the CDR3 is kept, 42 bases in frame from base 1. V trim: 2 bases; J trim: 4 bases; unmatched bases: 5. Study-wide findings and limitations: The study covered only a couple of mild cases, and larger cohorts including severe cases with pre-infection samples were considered necessary. Contracting CD4+ clones were found mainly in CM and EM memory subsets, while CD8+ clones were enriched in EMRA. Clones contracting from day 15 to 85 had balanced CD4/CD8 phenotypes, while a second wave expanding from day 15 to 37 was biased towards CD4+. Some responding clones were detected in pre-infection memory, which suggested that pre-existing cross-reactive memory T cells had joined the SARS-CoV-2 response. SARS-CoV-2 specificity was not confirmed for the second-wave clones peaking on day 37.

Sequenced material: PBMCs or a T cell subset sorted from them (not recorded which). This receptor was identified in an adult woman who had mild COVID-19 (a few samples of this study predate the infection). The sample titles of this study are shuffled in the database, so cell type and time point are left out; the donor was told from shared clones. The rearrangement combines TRBV11-2 with TRBJ2-7; 7 middle bases align to TRBD2. In nucleotides, the sequence is TGTGCCAGCAGCTTAAGCGGGGAGGCGTACGAGCAGTACTTC. This is translated as CASSLSGEAYEQYF.